Presented here are 2 T cell receptor beta chains from one specimen sequenced in a study of cytotoxic CD8 clonotypes in ibrutinib-treated CLL. Sequencing used immunoSEQ multiplex PCR; TCRdb keeps in-frame clones, though not all of them. This sample has 200,000 or so clones, with 70% found just once. Sequenced material: PBMCs, taken after 12 months of ibrutinib treatment. Receptors originate from a human donor with chronic lymphocytic leukemia.

The V gene is TRBV4-1, the J gene TRBJ1-6; the D gene is possibly TRBD1 (6 bases). V was cut by 1 base and J by 7 bases, with 14 bases left in between. Per the germline V gene, CDR1 is MGHRA and CDR2 is YSYEKL. This CDR3 is 16 amino acids long. CDR3 DNA sequence: TGCGCCAGCAGCCAAGGAAGGGGGATTAGGAATTCACCCCTCCACTTT. It codes for CASSQGRGIRNSPLHF.

The J gene is TRBJ1-4, the V gene TRBV27, with D uncertain. The V gene's germline CDR1 is MNHEY and CDR2 SMNVEV (reference sequence). V was pared by 7 bases and J by 6 bases, with 9 bases between. This CDR3 has 12 amino acids. CDR3 amino acids: CASKGLDEKLFF. The CDR3 DNA sequence: TGTGCCAGCAAGGGCTTGGATGAAAAACTGTTTTTT.